The sequence of this T cell receptor beta chain was determined in a study of OX40 agonist ivuxolimab in advanced cancers. Looking at the study overall: People who had prior anti-PD-1, anti-PD-L1 or anti-CTLA-4 therapy could take part, and roughly 44% had some. Study findings and constraints: At 0.1 to 3.0 mg/kg, clonal expansion of CD4+ and CD8+ blood T cells had occurred by week 6. Mean expanded clone counts were higher in CD8+ than CD4+ T cells.

Peripheral blood came from all dose cohorts at three timepoints. V dropped 6 bases and J dropped 3 bases, with 15 bases sitting between them. Germline V gene sequence: CDR1 MDHEN, CDR2 SYDVKM. The CDR3 sequence is 14 residues long. Regarding this clone: Its antigen remains unknown.

Some clones are missing from TCRdb's copy, which holds only in-frame ones; the method was immunoSEQ multiplex PCR. The table includes 65,000 to 75,000 clones, roughly 80% detected once. The origin of this receptor is an adult with an advanced solid tumor such as melanoma, head and neck, liver or kidney cancer. This specimen was CD4+ or CD8+ T cells sorted from blood, taken in a trial of the OX40 agonist ivuxolimab. The gene calls are TRBV28 and TRBJ2-7, with a weak D call TRBD1 (6 bases). The CDR3 nucleotides are TGTGCCAGCAGATTAGGACAGTCTGTCTACGAGCAGTACTTC. This gives the protein CASRLGQSVYEQYF.